This entry lists 12 T cell receptor beta chains sequenced from one sample in a study of graft-versus-host responses after intestinal transplantation (dated by TCRdb to the early 2020s). To prepare the library, the immunoSEQ multiplex PCR assay was applied. Entries here come from immuneACCESS through TCRdb and include only in-frame sequences with V and J called. Some clones fail to appear in such tables; in the studies checked, an unresolved V gene covers under half of the shortfall, and the cause of the remainder is unknown. The sample table holds about 39,000 clones, of which under 90% were seen once. Less than 8.5% of the sample goes to the ten largest clones. The specimen comprised PBMCs, sampled approximately 270 days after transplant. The receptors here all came from a human patient who received an intestinal transplant, so some T cells may come from the graft donor.

This chain links TRBV27 with TRBJ1-2, with D possibly matching TRBD1 (5 bases). The CDR3 extends over 13 amino acids. V shed 2 bases and J shed 5 bases, with 9 bases lying between them. Germline values: CDR1 MNHEY, CDR2 SMNVEV (reference sequence). CDR3 loop: CASSLRGRYGYTF. In DNA form, the CDR3 reads TGTGCCAGCAGTTTAAGGGGACGGTATGGCTACACCTTC.

J is TRBJ1-2 and V is TRBV28, with 9 bases that match TRBD1. The CDR3 has 15 residues. The V segment lost 2 bases and the J segment 8 bases; nucleotides outside the gene matches: 9. Germline CDR1 reads MDHEN; CDR2 reads SYDVKM. Here the CDR3 DNA reads TGTGCCAGCAGTTTACGCGACAGGGGGTTATCGGGCTACACCTTC. Translating gives CASSLRDRGLSGYTF.

The CDR3 protein is CASSGDGRDTQYF. As DNA, the CDR3 is TGTGCCAGCAGCGGGGACGGCCGCGATACGCAGTATTTT. This chain links TRBV5-8 with TRBJ2-3; D is possibly TRBD1 or TRBD2 (5 bases each). Germline CDR1 is SGHTS and CDR2 is YDEGEE. V lost 4 bases, J lost 6 bases, and 12 bases lay in between. The CDR3 is made up of 13 amino acids.

A word on this clone: In the same sample, other DNA sequences code for this CDR3. The chain joins TRBV13 to TRBJ1-1, with a tentative D call TRBD1 (6 bases). The CDR3 contains 15 residues. Per germline, CDR1 PRHDT and CDR2 FYEKMQ (reference sequence). The V end lost 5 bases, the J end lost 1 base, and 14 bases lay between the germline ends. CDR3 bases: TGTGCCAGCAGCATCCGGGGGCGGGGGAACACTGAAGCTTTCTTT. Its protein is CASSIRGRGNTEAFF.

CDR3 DNA sequence: TGTGCCAGCAGTGATGGGGGGGGCCTTTCACCCCTCCACTTT. Amino acid sequence: CASSDGGGLSPLHF. This chain uses TRBV2 with TRBJ1-6, with D perhaps matching TRBD1 (6 bases). Germline V gene data show CDR1 as SNHLY and CDR2 as FYNNEI. V dropped 3 bases and J dropped 9 bases, with 12 bases sitting between them. The CDR3 covers 14 residues.

The chain has TRBV9 and TRBJ2-3; D is undetermined. Germline V gene sequence: CDR1 SGDLS, CDR2 YYNGEE. The CDR3 covers 12 residues. The V and J ends lost 0 bases and 3 bases respectively, with 2 bases between them. CDR3 residues: CASSVGTDTQYF. For the CDR3, the DNA is TGTGCCAGCAGCGTAGGGACAGATACGCAGTATTTT.

Comment on this clone: At one end the junction does not follow the germline gene, possibly because of a read error. The V gene is TRBV19, the J gene TRBJ1-2; D is possibly TRBD1 (5 bases). The CDR3 has 15 residues. CDR1 is LNHDA and CDR2 is SQIVND in the germline V gene (reference sequence). CDR3 protein: CGSSIGGSSSNGYTF. The CDR3, as DNA: TGTGGCAGTAGTATTGGGGGTAGTAGTTCGAATGGCTACACCTTC.

The V and J genes are TRBV2 and TRBJ2-1; 10 bases fit TRBD2. Unmatched junction bases numbered 4, after V lost 2 bases and J lost 0 bases. From germline, CDR1 is SNHLY and CDR2 FYNNEI. CDR3 length: 17 amino acids. The CDR3 nucleotides read TGTGCCAGCAGTGAACTAGCGGGGGACGCCTCCTACAATGAGCAGTTCTTC. Translation: CASSELAGDASYNEQFF.

In its sample, this clone was seen once. For the CDR3, the DNA is TGTGCCAGCAGCTTGGGTGGGAGCCAAGAGACCCAGTACTTC. Its protein product is CASSLGGSQETQYF. V gene TRBV5-4 combines with J gene TRBJ2-5, with a possible D match to TRBD2 (5 bases). Germline V gene sequence: CDR1 SGHNT, CDR2 YYREEE (reference sequence). The CDR3 extends over 14 amino acids. Trimming pared 0 bases from V and 1 base from J, leaving 7 bases between.

Only one count was recorded for this clone. The V call is TRBV11-2, the J call TRBJ1-6; 7 bases fit TRBD1. V shed 5 bases, J shed 11 bases, and the junction held 9 bases outside the gene matches. The germline CDR1 and CDR2 sequences are SGHAT and FQNNGV. This CDR3 comprises 14 residues. The DNA of the CDR3 is TGTGCCAGCAGCCAGGGACAGCGGAGTACACCCCTCCACTTT. Encoded protein: CASSQGQRSTPLHF.

The chain recombines TRBV4-1 with TRBJ2-7; possible D gene TRBD1, 6 bases. Germline CDR1 and CDR2: MGHRA and YSYEKL. The CDR3 loop spans 14 amino acids. Trimming took off 1 base at V and 1 base at J, with 8 bases between the two ends. The CDR3 DNA follows: TGCGCCAGCAGCCAAGGGACAGTTTCCTACGAGCAGTACTTC. As protein: CASSQGTVSYEQYF.

This chain uses TRBV5-6 with TRBJ2-7, with D possibly TRBD1 on 6 matching bases. V gave up 4 bases and J gave up 4 bases, with 18 bases separating them. CDR1 and CDR2 from the germline V gene are SGHDT and YYEEEE. This CDR3 has 15 amino acids. CDR3 nucleotide sequence: TGTGCCAGCAGCACAGGCAAACAGGGCCGGTACGAGCAGTACTTC. This translates into CASSTGKQGRYEQYF.